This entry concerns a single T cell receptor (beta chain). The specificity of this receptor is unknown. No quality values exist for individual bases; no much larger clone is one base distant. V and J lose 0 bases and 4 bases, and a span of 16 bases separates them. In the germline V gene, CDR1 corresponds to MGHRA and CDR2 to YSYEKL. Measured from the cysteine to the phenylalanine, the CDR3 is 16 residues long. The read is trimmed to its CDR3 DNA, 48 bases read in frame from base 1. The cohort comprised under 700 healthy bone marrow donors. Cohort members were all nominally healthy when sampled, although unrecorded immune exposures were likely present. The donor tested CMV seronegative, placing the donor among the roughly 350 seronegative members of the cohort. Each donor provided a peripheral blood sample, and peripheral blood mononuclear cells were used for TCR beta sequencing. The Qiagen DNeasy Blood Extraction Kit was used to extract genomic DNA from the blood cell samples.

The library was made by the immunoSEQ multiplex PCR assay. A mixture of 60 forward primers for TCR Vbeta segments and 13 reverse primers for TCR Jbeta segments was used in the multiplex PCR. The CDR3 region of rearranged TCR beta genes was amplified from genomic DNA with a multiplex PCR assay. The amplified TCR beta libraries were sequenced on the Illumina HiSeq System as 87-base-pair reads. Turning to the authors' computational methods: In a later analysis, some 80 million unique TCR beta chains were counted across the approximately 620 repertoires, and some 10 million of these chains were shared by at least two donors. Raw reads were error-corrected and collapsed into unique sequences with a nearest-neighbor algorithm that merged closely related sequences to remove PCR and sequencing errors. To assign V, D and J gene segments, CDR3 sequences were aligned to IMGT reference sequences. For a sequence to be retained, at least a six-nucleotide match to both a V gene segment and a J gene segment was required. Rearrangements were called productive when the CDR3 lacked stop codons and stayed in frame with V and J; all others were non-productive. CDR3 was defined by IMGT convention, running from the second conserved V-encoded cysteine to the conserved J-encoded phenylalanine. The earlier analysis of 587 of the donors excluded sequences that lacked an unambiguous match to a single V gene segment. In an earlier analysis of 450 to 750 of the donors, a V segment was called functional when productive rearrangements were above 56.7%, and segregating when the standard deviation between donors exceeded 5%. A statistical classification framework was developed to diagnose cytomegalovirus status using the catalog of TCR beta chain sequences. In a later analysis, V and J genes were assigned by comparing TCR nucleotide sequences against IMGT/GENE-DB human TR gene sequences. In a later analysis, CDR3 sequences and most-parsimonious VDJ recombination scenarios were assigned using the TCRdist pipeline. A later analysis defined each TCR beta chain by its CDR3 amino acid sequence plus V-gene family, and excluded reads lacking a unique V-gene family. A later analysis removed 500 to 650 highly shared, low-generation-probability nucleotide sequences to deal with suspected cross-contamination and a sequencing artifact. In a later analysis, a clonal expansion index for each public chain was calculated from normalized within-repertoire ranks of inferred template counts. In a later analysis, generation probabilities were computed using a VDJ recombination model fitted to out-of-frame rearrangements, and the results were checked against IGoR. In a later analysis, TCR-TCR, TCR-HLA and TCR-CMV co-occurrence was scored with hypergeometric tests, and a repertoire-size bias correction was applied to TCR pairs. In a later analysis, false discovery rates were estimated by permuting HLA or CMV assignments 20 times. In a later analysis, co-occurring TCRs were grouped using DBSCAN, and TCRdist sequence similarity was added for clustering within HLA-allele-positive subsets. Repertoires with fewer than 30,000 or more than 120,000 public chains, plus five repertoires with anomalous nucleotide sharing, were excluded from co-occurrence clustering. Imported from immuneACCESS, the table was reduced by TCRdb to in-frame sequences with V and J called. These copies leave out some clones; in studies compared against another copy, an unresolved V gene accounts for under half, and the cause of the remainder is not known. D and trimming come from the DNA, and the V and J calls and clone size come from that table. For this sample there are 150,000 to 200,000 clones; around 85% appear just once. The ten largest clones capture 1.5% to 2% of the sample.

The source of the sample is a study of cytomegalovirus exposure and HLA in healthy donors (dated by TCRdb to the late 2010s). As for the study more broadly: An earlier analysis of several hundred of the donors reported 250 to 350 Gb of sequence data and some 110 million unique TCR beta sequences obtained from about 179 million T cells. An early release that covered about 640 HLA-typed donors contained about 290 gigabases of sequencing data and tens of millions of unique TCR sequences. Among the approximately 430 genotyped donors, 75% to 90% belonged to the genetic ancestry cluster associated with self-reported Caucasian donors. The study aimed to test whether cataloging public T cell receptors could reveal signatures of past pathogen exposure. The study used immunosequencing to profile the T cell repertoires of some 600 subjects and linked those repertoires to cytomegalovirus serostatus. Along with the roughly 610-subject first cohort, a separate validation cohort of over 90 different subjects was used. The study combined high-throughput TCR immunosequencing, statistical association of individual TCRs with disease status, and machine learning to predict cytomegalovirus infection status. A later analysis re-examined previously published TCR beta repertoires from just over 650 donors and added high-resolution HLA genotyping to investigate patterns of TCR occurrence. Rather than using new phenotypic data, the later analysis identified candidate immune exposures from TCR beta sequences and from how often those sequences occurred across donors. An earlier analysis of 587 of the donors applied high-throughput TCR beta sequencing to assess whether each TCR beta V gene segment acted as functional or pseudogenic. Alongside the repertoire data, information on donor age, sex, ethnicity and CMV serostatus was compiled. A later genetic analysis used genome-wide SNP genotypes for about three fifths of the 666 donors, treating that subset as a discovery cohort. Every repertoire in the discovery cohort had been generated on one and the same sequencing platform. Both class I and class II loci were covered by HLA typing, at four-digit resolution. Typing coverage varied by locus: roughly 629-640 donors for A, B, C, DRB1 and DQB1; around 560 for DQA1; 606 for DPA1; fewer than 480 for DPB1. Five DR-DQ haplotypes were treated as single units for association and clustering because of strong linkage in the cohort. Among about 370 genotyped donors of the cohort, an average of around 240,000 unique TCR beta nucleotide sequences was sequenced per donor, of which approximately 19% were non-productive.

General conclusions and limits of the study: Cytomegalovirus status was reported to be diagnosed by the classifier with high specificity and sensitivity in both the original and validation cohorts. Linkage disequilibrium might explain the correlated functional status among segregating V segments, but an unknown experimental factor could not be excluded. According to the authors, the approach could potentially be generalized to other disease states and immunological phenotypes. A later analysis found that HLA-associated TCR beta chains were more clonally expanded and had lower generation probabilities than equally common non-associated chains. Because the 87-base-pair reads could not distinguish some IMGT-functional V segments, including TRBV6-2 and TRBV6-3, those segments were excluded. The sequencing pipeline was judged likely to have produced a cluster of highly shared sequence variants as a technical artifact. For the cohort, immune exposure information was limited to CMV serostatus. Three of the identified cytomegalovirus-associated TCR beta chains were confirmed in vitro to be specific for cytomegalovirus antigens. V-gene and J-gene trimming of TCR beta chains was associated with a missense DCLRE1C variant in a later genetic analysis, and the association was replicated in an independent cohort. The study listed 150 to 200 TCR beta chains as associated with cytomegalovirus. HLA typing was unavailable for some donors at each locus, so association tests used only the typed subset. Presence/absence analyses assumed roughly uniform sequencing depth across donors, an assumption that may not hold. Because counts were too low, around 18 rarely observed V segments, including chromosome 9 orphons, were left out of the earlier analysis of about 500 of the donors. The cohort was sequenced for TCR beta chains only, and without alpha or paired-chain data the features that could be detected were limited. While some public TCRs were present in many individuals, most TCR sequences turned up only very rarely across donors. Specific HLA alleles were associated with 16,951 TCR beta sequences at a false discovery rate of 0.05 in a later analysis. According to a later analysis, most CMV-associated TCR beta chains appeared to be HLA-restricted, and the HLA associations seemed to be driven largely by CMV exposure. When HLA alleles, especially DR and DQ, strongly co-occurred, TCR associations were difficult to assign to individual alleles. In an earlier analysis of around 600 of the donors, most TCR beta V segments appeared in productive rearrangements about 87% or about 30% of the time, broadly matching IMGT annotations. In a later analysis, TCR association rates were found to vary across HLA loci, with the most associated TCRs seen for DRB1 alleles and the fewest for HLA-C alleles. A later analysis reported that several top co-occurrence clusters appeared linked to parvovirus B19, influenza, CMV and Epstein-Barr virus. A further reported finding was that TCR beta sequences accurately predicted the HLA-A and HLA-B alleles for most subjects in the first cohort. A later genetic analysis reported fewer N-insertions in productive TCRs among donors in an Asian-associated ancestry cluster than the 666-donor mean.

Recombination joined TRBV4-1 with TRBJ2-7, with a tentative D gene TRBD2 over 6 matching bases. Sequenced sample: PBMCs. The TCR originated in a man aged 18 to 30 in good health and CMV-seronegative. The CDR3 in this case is CASSQDPRRGGYEQYF. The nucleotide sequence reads TGCGCCAGCAGCCAAGATCCGCGGAGGGGCGGTTACGAGCAGTACTTC.